This TCR beta chain was obtained from a study of vaccination effects on CD4 cells after COVID-19. Study results and caveats: Only a single clone (1 of 255 vaccine-induced clones in healthy vaccinees) cross-reacted with common cold coronaviruses.

Antigen-specific CD4+ T cells were expanded (with viral peptide pools) by the ViraFEST assay ahead of sequencing. Scientists isolated CD4+ T cells after a roughly ten-day culture period ended. In the vaccine recipients, nucleocapsid antibodies were negative and there was no prior SARS-CoV-2 infection. The authors replaced half the medium with IL-2 medium on days 3 and 7. A remark on this clone: Its specificity is not known.

Germline assignment: CDR1 MDHEN and CDR2 SYDVKM. V shed 3 bases and J 10 bases; nucleotides not matched to a gene: 6. The CDR3 runs 14 residues. Clones were read by immunoSEQ multiplex PCR, and TCRdb kept only the in-frame ones, dropping some. The sample lists approximately 74,000 clones; roughly 74% were seen once. The chain uses TRBV28 and TRBJ1-6, with TRBD1 identical over 7 bases. The source material was CD4+ T cells from PBMCs cultured with HCoV-NL63 spike peptides, sampled before COVID-19 vaccination. The clonotype comes from a human donor who received a COVID-19 vaccine. CDR3: CASSFGQGVSPLHF. The CDR3 DNA reads TGTGCCAGCAGTTTTGGGCAGGGGGTATCACCCCTCCACTTT.